This T cell receptor beta chain appears in the sequencing data of a study of T cells after yellow fever vaccination. Looked up from germline, CDR1 is MGHDK and CDR2 is SYGVNS. Deletions cut 4 bases from V and 8 bases from J, with 14 bases between. The CDR3 spans 13 residues. TCRdb used MiXCR to reprocess the 5' RACE reads, holding one entry per CDR3 protein. Here the sample spans some 250,000 distinct CDR3 sequences, 6.5% to 8.5% being singletons. This clonotype came up a few times. The sequence came from a man aged 30-40 years who received the YFV17D yellow fever vaccine. The chain uses TRBV25-1 and TRBJ1-2, with TRBD1 as a possible D gene (6 bases). Sequenced here: CD4+ T cells sorted from PBMCs, sampled 15 days after the yellow fever booster vaccination. CDR3 sequence reads: CASSAQGSRGYTF. DNA of the CDR3: TGTGCCAGCAGTGCACAGGGTTCACGAGGCTACACCTTC.